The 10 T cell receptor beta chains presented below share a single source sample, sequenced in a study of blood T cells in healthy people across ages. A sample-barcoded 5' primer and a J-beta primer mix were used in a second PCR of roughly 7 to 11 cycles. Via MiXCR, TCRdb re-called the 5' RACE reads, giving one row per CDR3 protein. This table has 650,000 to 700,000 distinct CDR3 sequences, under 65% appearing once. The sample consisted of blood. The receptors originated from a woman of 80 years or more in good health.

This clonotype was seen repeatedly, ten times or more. The CDR3 DNA reads TGTGCCAGCAGTCAGACTAGCGGGAGTTCTTTCGATGAGCAGTTCTTC. It specifies CASSQTSGSSFDEQFF. This chain links TRBV12-3 or TRBV12-4 with TRBJ2-1; 12 bases match TRBD2. The CDR3 is 16 amino acids. Trimming cost V 5 bases and J 8 bases; bases outside gene matches: 10.

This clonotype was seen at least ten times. CDR3 DNA sequence: TGCGCCAGCAGCTTGTCTGGATCCGATCCTATCGGCTACACCTTC. Its protein is CASSLSGSDPIGYTF. The genes are TRBV5-1 and TRBJ1-2; D unresolved. The CDR3 runs to 15 residues. V was clipped by 1 base and J by 8 bases, with 18 bases between them. CDR1 is SGHRS and CDR2 is YFSETQ in the germline V gene. The full variable domain, in which reference TRBV5-1 and TRBJ1-2 provide the parts outside the CDR3, is KAGVTQTPRYLIKTRGQQVTLSCSPISGHRSVSWYQQTPGQGLQFLFEYFSETQRNKGNFPGRFSGRQFSNSRSEMNVSTLELGDSALYLCASSLSGSDPIGYTFGSGTRLTVV.

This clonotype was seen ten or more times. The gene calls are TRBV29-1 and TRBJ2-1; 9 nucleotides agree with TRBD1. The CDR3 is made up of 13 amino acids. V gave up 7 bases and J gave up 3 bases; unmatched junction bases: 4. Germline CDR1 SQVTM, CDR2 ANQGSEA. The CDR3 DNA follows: TGCAGCGCTGGGACAGGGCACTACAATGAGCAGTTCTTC. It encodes CSAGTGHYNEQFF.

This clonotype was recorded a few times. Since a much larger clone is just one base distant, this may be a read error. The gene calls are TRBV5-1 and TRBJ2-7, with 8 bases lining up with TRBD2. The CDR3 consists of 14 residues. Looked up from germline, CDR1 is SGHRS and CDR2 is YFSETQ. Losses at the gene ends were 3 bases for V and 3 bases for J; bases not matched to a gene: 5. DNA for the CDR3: TGCGCCAGCAGCTCTAGCGGGCCCAACTACGAGCAGTACTTC. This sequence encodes CASSSSGPNYEQYF. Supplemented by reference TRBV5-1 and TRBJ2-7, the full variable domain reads KAGVTQTPRYLIKTRGQQVTLSCSPISGHRSVSWYQQTPGQGLQFLFEYFSETQRNKGNFPGRFSGRQFSNSRSEMNVSTLELGDSALYLCASSSSGPNYEQYFGPGTRLTVT.

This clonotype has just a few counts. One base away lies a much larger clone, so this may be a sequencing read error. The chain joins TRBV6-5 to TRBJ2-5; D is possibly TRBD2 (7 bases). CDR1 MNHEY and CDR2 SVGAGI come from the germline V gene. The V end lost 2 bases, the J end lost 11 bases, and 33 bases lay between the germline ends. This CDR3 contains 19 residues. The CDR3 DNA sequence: TGTGCCAGCAGTTACCCCCGAACTAGCGCCCACCCAGGGGCTGATGAGCAGTACTTC. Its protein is CASSYPRTSAHPGADEQYF.

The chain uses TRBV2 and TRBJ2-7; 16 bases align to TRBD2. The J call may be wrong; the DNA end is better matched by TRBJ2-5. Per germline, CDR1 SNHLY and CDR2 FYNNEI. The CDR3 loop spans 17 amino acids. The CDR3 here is CASSPPGLAGGPQTQYF. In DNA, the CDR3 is TGTGCCAGCAGTCCCCCGGGACTAGCGGGGGGGCCACAGACCCAGTACTTC.

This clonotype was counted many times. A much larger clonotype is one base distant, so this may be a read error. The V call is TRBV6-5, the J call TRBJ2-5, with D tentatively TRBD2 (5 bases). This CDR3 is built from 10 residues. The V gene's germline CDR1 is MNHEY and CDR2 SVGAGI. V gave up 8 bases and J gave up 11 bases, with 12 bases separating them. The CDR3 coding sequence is TGTGCCAGCGGTCAAGGACTTCAGTACTTC. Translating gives CASGQGLQYF.

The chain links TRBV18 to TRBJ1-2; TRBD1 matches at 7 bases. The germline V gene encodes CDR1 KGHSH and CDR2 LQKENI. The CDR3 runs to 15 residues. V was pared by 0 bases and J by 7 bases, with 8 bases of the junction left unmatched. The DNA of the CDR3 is TGTGCCAGCTCACCACCGGTGACAGGGCGGGGTGGCTACACCTTC. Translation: CASSPPVTGRGGYTF.

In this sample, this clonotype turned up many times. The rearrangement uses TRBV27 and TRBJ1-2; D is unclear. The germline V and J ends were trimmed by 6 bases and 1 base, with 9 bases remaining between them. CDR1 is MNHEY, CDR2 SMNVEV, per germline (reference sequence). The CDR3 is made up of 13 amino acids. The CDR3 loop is CASRQTVNYGYTF. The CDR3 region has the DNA TGTGCCAGCAGACAGACCGTTAACTATGGCTACACCTTC.

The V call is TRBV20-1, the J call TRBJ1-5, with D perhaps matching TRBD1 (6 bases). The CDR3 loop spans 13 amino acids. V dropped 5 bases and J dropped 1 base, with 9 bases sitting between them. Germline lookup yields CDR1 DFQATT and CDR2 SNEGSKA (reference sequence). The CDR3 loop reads CSAFTGSNQPQHF. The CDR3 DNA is TGCAGTGCTTTTACAGGGAGCAATCAGCCCCAGCATTTT.